This entry lists 31 T cell receptor beta chains sequenced from one sample in a study of CD8+CD57+ T cells in acquired aplastic anemia. The authors sequenced patients whose flow cytometry had shown CD8+CD57+ cell expansion. According to the study, genomic DNA was the template for TCR beta VDJ and CDR3 profiling. A single record per CDR3 protein comes from TCRdb applying MiXCR to the reads. The sample gives 150,000 to 160,000 distinct CDR3 sequences, less than 60% of which show up once; less than 15% is in the top ten. The sequenced sample consisted of sorted CD4+, CD8+, or CD8+CD57+ T cells (not recorded which) from PBMCs. These receptors all stem from a human donor with aplastic anemia.

The CDR3 DNA follows: TGTGCCAGCAGTGAAGGGTGGGGAGGGAGCAATGAGCAGTTCTTC. It yields the protein CASSEGWGGSNEQFF. The rearrangement links TRBV2 to TRBJ2-1, with 7 bases that match TRBD2. After removal of 1 base from V and 6 bases from J, the junction contained 6 bases not matched to a gene. Germline CDR1 SNHLY, CDR2 FYNNEI. There are 15 residues in the CDR3. The entire variable domain, with the rest obtained from reference TRBV2 and TRBJ2-1, is as follows: EPEVTQTPSHQVTQMGQEVILRCVPISNHLYFYWYRQILGQKVEFLVSFYNNEISEKSEIFDDQFSVERPDGSNFTLKIRSTKLEDSAMYFCASSEGWGGSNEQFFGPGTRLTVL.

The chain is built from TRBV5-5 and TRBJ2-5, with D tentatively TRBD1 (5 bases). CDR1 and CDR2 (germline): SGHKS, YYEKEE (reference sequence). The CDR3 has 14 amino acids. Trimming removed 4 bases from V and 1 base from J, with 11 bases in between. CDR3: CASSTARGQETQYF. Here the CDR3 DNA reads TGTGCCAGCAGCACTGCTAGGGGCCAAGAGACCCAGTACTTC.

This clonotype showed up many times. The genes are TRBV7-8 and TRBJ2-7; no definite D call. The germline gives CDR1 SGHVS, CDR2 FQNEAQ. The CDR3 has 11 amino acids. V was trimmed by 5 bases and J by 2 bases, leaving 4 bases between them. Here the CDR3 DNA reads TGTGCCAGCAGCACCACCTACGAGCAGTACTTC. Its translation is CASSTTYEQYF. Filled out from reference TRBV7-8 and TRBJ2-7, the complete variable domain reads GAGVSQSPRYKVAKRGQDVALRCDPISGHVSLFWYQQALGQGPEFLTYFQNEAQLDKSGLPSDRFFAERPEGSVSTLKIQRTQQEDSAVYLCASSTTYEQYFGPGTRLTVT.

The chain links TRBV20-1 to TRBJ2-7, with D unclear. Germline CDR1 is DFQATT and CDR2 is SNEGSKA (reference sequence). The V and J ends lost 5 bases and 3 bases respectively, with 11 bases between them. CDR3 length: 12 residues. The CDR3 spells CSAGPSSYEQYF. CDR3 coding DNA: TGCAGTGCTGGTCCCTCGAGCTACGAGCAGTACTTC.

The V gene is TRBV20-1, the J gene TRBJ1-6; D gene ambiguous. Trimming left V 6 bases short and J 6 bases short, with 21 bases between. This CDR3 has 16 amino acids. Germline V CDR1 and CDR2: DFQATT, SNEGSKA (reference sequence). CDR3 in DNA: TGCAGTGCCAGTACGTGGGAGTTGGGATCTAATTCACCCCTCCACTTT. It translates to CSASTWELGSNSPLHF.

V gene TRBV20-1 combines with J gene TRBJ2-7, with D perhaps TRBD1 or TRBD2 (5 bases each). The V end lost 3 bases, the J end lost 9 bases, and 24 bases lay between the germline ends. Germline V gene data show CDR1 as DFQATT and CDR2 as SNEGSKA (reference sequence). The CDR3 totals 15 residues. As DNA, the CDR3 is TGCAGTGCTAGGCCGGGGCAGTGGGACGTTTCTGGGCAGTACTTC. This gives the protein CSARPGQWDVSGQYF.

The genes are TRBV10-3 and TRBJ1-1; 9 bases align to TRBD1. The V gene end was trimmed by 2 bases and the J gene end by 5 bases; junction bases not matched to a gene: 9. The CDR3 totals 16 residues. Germline assignment: CDR1 ENHRY and CDR2 SYGVKD. CDR3 sequence: CAISELGQGGFTEAFF. The CDR3 DNA follows: TGTGCCATCAGTGAGCTGGGACAGGGAGGGTTTACTGAAGCTTTCTTT.

The chain carries TRBV24-1 and TRBJ2-7; D call uncertain. The V gene lost 0 bases and the J gene lost 2 bases, with 10 bases spanning the gap. This CDR3 spans 15 amino acids. Germline V gene sequence: CDR1 KGHDR, CDR2 SFDVKD. The DNA for the CDR3 is TGTGCCACCAGTGATTTGGTGGGTAACACCTACGAGCAGTACTTC. As protein: CATSDLVGNTYEQYF.

The genes are TRBV6-4 and TRBJ2-2; unclear D gene. The V gene's germline CDR1 is MRHNA and CDR2 SNTAGT. The V end was cut by 4 bases, the J end by 5 bases, with 8 bases between. This CDR3 comprises 13 residues. CDR3 residues: CASSAAQTGELFF. CDR3 nucleotides: TGTGCCAGCAGTGCCGCTCAAACCGGGGAGCTGTTTTTT.

The V gene is TRBV20-1, the J gene TRBJ1-2, with 10 bases aligning to TRBD1. Trimming took 6 bases from V and 6 from J; bases not matched to a gene: 1. CDR3 length equals 11 residues. Per germline, CDR1 DFQATT and CDR2 SNEGSKA (reference sequence). CDR3 amino acids: CSAGTGDGYTF. CDR3 nucleotide sequence: TGCAGTGCCGGGACAGGGGATGGCTACACCTTC.

In its sample, this clonotype was seen many times. The chain links TRBV4-3 to TRBJ1-2; D is possibly TRBD1 (6 bases). CDR1 and CDR2 from the germline V gene are LGHNA and YSLEER. V dropped 3 bases and J dropped 6 bases, with 14 bases sitting between them. CDR3 length: 14 residues. CDR3 residues: CASSHLGTGNGYTF. CDR3 in DNA: TGCGCCAGCAGCCATCTTGGTACAGGGAATGGCTACACCTTC.

This sequence joins TRBV7-6 and TRBJ1-2; tentatively, D is TRBD1 (6 bases). The ends were cut back, 5 bases at V and 6 bases at J, with 16 bases in the middle. This CDR3 has 14 residues. Germline V gene data show CDR1 as SGHVS and CDR2 as FNYEAQ. The CDR3 spells CASSRGDRQDGYTF. CDR3 nucleotides: TGTGCCAGCAGCCGGGGTGACAGGCAGGATGGCTACACCTTC.

The chain recombines TRBV20-1 with TRBJ1-6; possibly TRBD1 for D (5 bases). Germline CDR1 DFQATT, CDR2 SNEGSKA (reference sequence). The CDR3 is 12 amino acids. V lost 5 bases to trimming and J lost 8 bases, with 10 bases between them. Here the CDR3 DNA reads TGCAGTGCTCCAGGGACGGATTCACCCCTCCACTTT. Translating it yields CSAPGTDSPLHF.

The chain links TRBV19 to TRBJ2-7; tentative D call: TRBD1 (5 bases). This CDR3 comprises 14 residues. Deletions cut 3 bases from V and 0 bases from J, with 9 bases between. CDR1 LNHDA and CDR2 SQIVND come from the germline V gene (reference sequence). DNA for the CDR3: TGTGCCAGTAGTATTATCAGGGACTCCTACGAGCAGTACTTC. Translation: CASSIIRDSYEQYF.

The chain is built from TRBV7-2 and TRBJ2-6; TRBD1 aligns across 8 bases. J lost 2 bases, V lost 6 bases, and 0 bases had no gene match. The CDR3 covers 14 residues. Germline-derived CDR1 and CDR2 are SGHTA and FQGNSA. CDR3 coding DNA: TGTGCCAGCAGGGACAGGGCTGGGGCCAACGTCCTGACTTTC. Translated: CASRDRAGANVLTF.

Of note for this clonotype: Possible read error: a much larger clone is one base away. This rearrangement joins TRBV19 to TRBJ2-2; the match to TRBD2 covers 12 bases. This CDR3 region has 17 residues. The germline CDR1 and CDR2 sequences are LNHDA and SQIVND (reference sequence). CDR3 region: CASSAPGLAGSTGEPFF. DNA of the CDR3: TGTGCCAGTAGTGCACCGGGACTAGCGGGCTCCACCGGGGAGCCGTTTTTT.

This rearrangement joins TRBV7-7 to TRBJ2-5; TRBD2 agrees at 9 bases. This CDR3 region has 16 residues. Per germline, CDR1 SSHAT and CDR2 FNYEAQ (reference sequence). Trimming removed 4 bases from V and 5 bases from J; junction bases left unmatched: 11. For the CDR3, the DNA is TGTGCCAGCAGCTCGTCTCCCGGGACTAGCTTGGAGACCCAGTACTTC. It translates to CASSSSPGTSLETQYF. The whole variable domain, filled in from reference TRBV7-7 and TRBJ2-5, reads GAGVSQSPRYKVTKRGQDVTLRCDPISSHATLYWYQQALGQGPEFLTYFNYEAQPDKSGLPSDRFSAERPEGSISTLTIQRTEQRDSAMYRCASSSSPGTSLETQYFGPGTRLLVL.

There are a few counts of this clonotype. The chain employs TRBV20-1 and TRBJ2-3, with 8 bases identical to TRBD2. Germline CDR1 reads DFQATT; CDR2 reads SNEGSKA (reference sequence). V dropped 6 bases and J dropped 1; count of bases not matched to a gene: 6. This CDR3 contains 14 residues. CDR3 residues: CSAKTSVGTDTQYF. The CDR3 bases are TGCAGTGCCAAGACTAGCGTGGGCACAGATACGCAGTATTTT.

By sample fraction, this clonotype is medium-sized. The CDR3: CASSRGRGGNSPLHF. CDR3 in DNA: TGTGCCAGCAGTAGGGGCAGGGGTGGGAATTCACCCCTCCACTTT. This chain joins TRBV2 and TRBJ1-6, with a weak D call TRBD1 (6 bases). CDR3 length: 15 residues. CDR1 is SNHLY, CDR2 FYNNEI, per germline. The V end lost 5 bases, the J end lost 7 bases, and 15 bases lay between the germline ends.

This clonotype was detected many times. This chain connects TRBV7-2 to TRBJ2-7; 12 nucleotides line up with TRBD2. Unmatched junction bases numbered 3, after V lost 3 bases and J lost 3 bases. CDR1 SGHTA and CDR2 FQGNSA come from the germline V gene. This CDR3 spans 15 amino acids. The CDR3 sequence: CASSFGTSGLYEQYF. CDR3 DNA: TGTGCCAGCAGCTTCGGGACTAGCGGGCTCTACGAGCAGTACTTC.

This clonotype has at least ten counts. The chain has TRBV29-1 and TRBJ2-2; D is unresolved. The CDR3 consists of 11 residues. The germline V gene encodes CDR1 SQVTM and CDR2 ANQGSEA. V was shortened by 4 bases and J by 5 bases, with 5 bases between the two germline ends. CDR3 DNA sequence: TGCAGCGTTGTGGGTACCGGGGAGCTGTTTTTT. Translating it yields CSVVGTGELFF.

The chain employs TRBV9 and TRBJ1-2; D unclear. CDR1 is SGDLS, CDR2 YYNGEE, per germline. Trimming removed 0 bases at V and 2 bases at J, with 8 bases between. The CDR3 runs 14 residues. CDR3 sequence (DNA): TGTGCCAGCAGCGTAGGCATGGAAAACTATGGCTACACCTTC. Its translation is CASSVGMENYGYTF.

This clonotype was detected a few times. The chain recombines TRBV20-1 with TRBJ2-7; TRBD2 agrees at 8 bases. With V trimmed by 0 bases and J by 2 bases, 12 bases remained unmatched. CDR1 DFQATT and CDR2 SNEGSKA come from the germline V gene (reference sequence). This CDR3 has 17 residues. CDR3 residues: CSARDAIPTGGPYEQYF. DNA of the CDR3: TGCAGTGCTAGAGATGCCATCCCGACGGGGGGGCCCTACGAGCAGTACTTC.

This clonotype was seen at least ten times. The chain recombines TRBV12-5 with TRBJ1-5, with D maybe TRBD1 (5 bases). Trimming took off 1 base at V and 0 bases at J, with 10 bases between the two ends. Germline CDR1 reads LGHNT; CDR2 reads FRNRAP. The CDR3 consists of 16 residues. CDR3 sequence: CASGLGQGDSNQPQHF. The CDR3 DNA follows: TGTGCTAGTGGTTTGGGTCAGGGTGATAGCAATCAGCCCCAGCATTTT.

The V call is TRBV9, the J call TRBJ1-5; D is perhaps TRBD1 (5 bases). The CDR3 length is 15 residues. The V gene lost 1 base and the J gene lost 4 bases, with 12 bases spanning the gap. CDR1 is SGDLS and CDR2 is YYNGEE in the germline V gene. The chain's CDR3 is CASSVSGAGNQPQHF. For the CDR3, the DNA is TGTGCCAGCAGCGTAAGCGGGGCCGGGAATCAGCCCCAGCATTTT.

This clonotype was detected ten times or more. V and J are TRBV12-3 or TRBV12-4 and TRBJ2-5; D possibly corresponds to TRBD2 (5 bases). The CDR3 consists of 13 residues. V was clipped by 3 bases and J by 4 bases, with 9 bases between them. CDR3 sequence (DNA): TGTGCCAGCAGTTTTTTGAGGGTAGAGACCCAGTACTTC. It codes for CASSFLRVETQYF.

This clonotype is medium-sized in the sample. The V gene is TRBV12-3 or TRBV12-4, the J gene TRBJ1-6; TRBD1 matches at 11 bases. The CDR3 extends over 14 amino acids. J was trimmed by 9 bases and V by 3 bases; bases with no gene match: 1. This chain's CDR3 is CASSFGTGGSPLHF. DNA of the CDR3: TGTGCCAGCAGTTTTGGGACAGGGGGTTCACCCCTCCACTTT.

The rearrangement uses TRBV5-8 and TRBJ2-5; D not certain. V gave up 4 bases and J gave up 1 base, with 5 bases separating them. Per germline, CDR1 SGHTS and CDR2 YDEGEE. The CDR3 runs to 12 residues. The CDR3: CASSTFQETQYF. The CDR3 nucleotides are TGTGCCAGCAGCACCTTCCAAGAGACCCAGTACTTC.

V and J are TRBV6-5 and TRBJ2-3; D is perhaps TRBD1 (5 bases). Germline assignment: CDR1 MNHEY and CDR2 SVGAGI. The ends were cut back, 2 bases at V and 10 bases at J, with 10 bases in the middle. The CDR3 is made up of 12 amino acids. The CDR3 DNA is TGTGCCAGCAGTTACGACAGCGAGGCGCAGTATTTT. Translating it yields CASSYDSEAQYF.

Notes on this clonotype: Compared with germline, one end of the junction differs, possibly owing to a read error. The rearrangement joins TRBV7-9 to TRBJ2-5; possibly TRBD1 for D (5 bases). The CDR3 contains 14 residues. Germline CDR1 and CDR2: SEHNR and FQNEAQ (reference sequence). CDR3 loop: CASSLEIGEEAQYF. The CDR3 coding sequence is TGCGCCAGCAGCTTAGAAATAGGGGAAGAGGCCCAGTACTTC.

This clonotype came up many times. The rearrangement uses TRBV9 and TRBJ1-1; no firm D call. The V and J ends lost 5 bases and 5 bases respectively, with 7 bases between them. CDR1 SGDLS and CDR2 YYNGEE come from the germline V gene. The length of the CDR3 is 11 residues. The CDR3 DNA reads TGTGCCAGCAGGTCGGGGACTGAAGCTTTCTTT. Translated: CASRSGTEAFF.